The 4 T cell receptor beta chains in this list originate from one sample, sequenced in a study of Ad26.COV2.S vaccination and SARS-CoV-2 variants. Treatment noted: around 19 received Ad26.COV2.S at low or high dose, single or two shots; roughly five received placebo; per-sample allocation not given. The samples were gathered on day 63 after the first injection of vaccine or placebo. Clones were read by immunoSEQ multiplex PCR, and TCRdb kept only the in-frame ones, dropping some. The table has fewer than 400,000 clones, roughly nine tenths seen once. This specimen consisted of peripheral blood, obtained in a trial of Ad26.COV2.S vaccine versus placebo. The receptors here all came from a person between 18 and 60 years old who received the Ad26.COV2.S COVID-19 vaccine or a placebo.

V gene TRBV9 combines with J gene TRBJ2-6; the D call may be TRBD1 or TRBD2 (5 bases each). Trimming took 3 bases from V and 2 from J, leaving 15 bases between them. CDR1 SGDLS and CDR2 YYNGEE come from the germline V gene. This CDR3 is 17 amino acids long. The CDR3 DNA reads TGTGCCAGCAGCGGACCGGGACGGTCTACTGGGGCCAACGTCCTGACTTTC. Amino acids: CASSGPGRSTGANVLTF. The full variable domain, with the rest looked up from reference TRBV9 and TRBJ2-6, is DSGVTQTPKHLITATGQRVTLRCSPRSGDLSVYWYQQSLDQGLQFLIQYYNGEERAKGNILERFSAQQFPDLHSELNLSSLELGDSALYFCASSGPGRSTGANVLTFGAGSRLTVL.

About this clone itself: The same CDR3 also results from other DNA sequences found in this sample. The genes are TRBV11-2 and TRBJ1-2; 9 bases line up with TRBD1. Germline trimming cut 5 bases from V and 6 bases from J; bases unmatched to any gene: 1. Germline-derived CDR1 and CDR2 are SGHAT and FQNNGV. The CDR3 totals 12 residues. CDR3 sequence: CASSRTGDGYTF. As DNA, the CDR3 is TGTGCCAGCAGCCGGACAGGGGATGGCTACACCTTC.

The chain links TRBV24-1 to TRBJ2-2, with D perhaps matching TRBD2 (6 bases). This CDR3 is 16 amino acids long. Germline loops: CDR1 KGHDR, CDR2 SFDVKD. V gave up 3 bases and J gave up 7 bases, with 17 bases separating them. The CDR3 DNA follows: TGTGCCACCAGTGATCCGGGACTCAGAGGGATCGGGGAGCTGTTTTTT. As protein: CATSDPGLRGIGELFF.

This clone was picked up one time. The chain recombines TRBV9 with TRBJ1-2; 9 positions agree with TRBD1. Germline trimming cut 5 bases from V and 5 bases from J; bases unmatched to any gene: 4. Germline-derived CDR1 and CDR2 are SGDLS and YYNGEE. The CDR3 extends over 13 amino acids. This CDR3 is CASRETGGYGYTF. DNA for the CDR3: TGTGCCAGCAGAGAGACAGGGGGATATGGCTACACCTTC.